The rows below give T cell receptor beta chains drawn from one sample of a study of blood T cell repertoires in COVID-19. Method: immunoSEQ multiplex PCR; TCRdb's copy keeps in-frame clones and lacks some. The sample carries about 82,000 clones, about four fifths recorded once. The sequenced sample consisted of peripheral blood. These receptors were taken from a woman in her sixties or seventies with acute or convalescent COVID-19. Each CDR3 is given with its conserved first and last residue. Fields, in order: CDR3 length, V gene, J gene, clone size, CDR3 protein. Size is stated for part of the rows, as once, few or many counts, or as a class when the clone is expanded.

>12|TRBV4-2|TRBJ2-4|NA
CASSQRDSIQYF
>14|TRBV6-5|TRBJ1-1|NA
CASRASGGKTEAFF
>18|TRBV5-5|TRBJ2-1|few
CASSNTPLRGGGYNEQFF
>19|TRBV11-3|TRBJ2-3|NA
CASSQTGTSGFPSTDTQYF
>13|TRBV6-5|TRBJ2-7|NA
CASLRDTSSEQYF
>14|TRBV5-6|TRBJ1-1|NA
CASSRQPMNTEAFF
>16|TRBV5-1|TRBJ2-3|NA
CASSLPRTSGKDTQYF
>14|TRBV19|TRBJ1-2|NA
CASGDRGIGDGYTF
>15|TRBV6-5|TRBJ1-1|few
CASSYSRVRGQEAFF
>12|TRBV11-2|TRBJ1-4|NA
CASSNQGNKLFF
>16|TRBV7-3|TRBJ2-3|NA
CASSLAQGGRTDTQYF
>14|TRBV30|TRBJ1-5|NA
CAWSVDRGTQPQHF
>13|TRBV19|TRBJ1-2|NA
CASSEGQGGGYTF
>14|TRBV20-1|TRBJ2-7|NA
CSASAATFGGEQYF
>15|TRBV18|TRBJ1-1|few
CASSPPGGSDTEAFF
>16|TRBV30|TRBJ2-2|NA
CAWSPVSGGNTGELFF
>15|TRBV24-1|TRBJ2-7|NA
CATSAPDRGDYEQYF
>16|TRBV7-7|TRBJ2-3|NA
CASSLGGGAGVDTQYF
>16|TRBV3-1/TRBV3-2|TRBJ1-1|NA
CASSQFWGQVNTEAFF
>14|TRBV4-2|TRBJ1-1|NA
CASSPHGVDYEAFF
>15|TRBV5-6|TRBJ1-5|few
CASSLGRVVGQPQHF
>15|TRBV9|TRBJ2-1|NA
CVSSVGGLSYNEQFF
>11|TRBV2|TRBJ2-3|NA
CASKEGDTQYF
>13|TRBV5-1|TRBJ1-2|NA
CASSQGTGSGYTF
>12|TRBV3-1/TRBV3-2|TRBJ2-7|NA
CASSPTGAEQYF
>16|TRBV7-9|TRBJ1-1|NA
CASSFPQGTVGTEAFF
>14|TRBV5-4|TRBJ2-1|NA
CASSDGTRRNEQFF
>12|TRBV5-1|TRBJ1-4|once
CASSLDGTVLFF
>15|TRBV6-1|TRBJ1-2|NA
CASSEEETENYGYTF
>13|TRBV2|TRBJ2-5|NA
CASRVGGVETQYF
>15|TRBV3-1/TRBV3-2|TRBJ2-7|NA
CASSRSGEVSYEQYF
>13|TRBV6-5|TRBJ1-2|NA
CASSRTGLYGYTF
>14|TRBV18|TRBJ2-1|NA
CASSPGQGYNEQFF
>16|TRBV3-1/TRBV3-2|TRBJ2-7|NA
CASSSGTSGTLYEQYF
>11|TRBV9|TRBJ2-7|few
CASSSTYEQYF
>17|TRBV5-1|TRBJ1-2|NA
CASGPRATSQGGYGYTF
>15|TRBV19|TRBJ2-2|NA
CASSIGGGNTGELFF